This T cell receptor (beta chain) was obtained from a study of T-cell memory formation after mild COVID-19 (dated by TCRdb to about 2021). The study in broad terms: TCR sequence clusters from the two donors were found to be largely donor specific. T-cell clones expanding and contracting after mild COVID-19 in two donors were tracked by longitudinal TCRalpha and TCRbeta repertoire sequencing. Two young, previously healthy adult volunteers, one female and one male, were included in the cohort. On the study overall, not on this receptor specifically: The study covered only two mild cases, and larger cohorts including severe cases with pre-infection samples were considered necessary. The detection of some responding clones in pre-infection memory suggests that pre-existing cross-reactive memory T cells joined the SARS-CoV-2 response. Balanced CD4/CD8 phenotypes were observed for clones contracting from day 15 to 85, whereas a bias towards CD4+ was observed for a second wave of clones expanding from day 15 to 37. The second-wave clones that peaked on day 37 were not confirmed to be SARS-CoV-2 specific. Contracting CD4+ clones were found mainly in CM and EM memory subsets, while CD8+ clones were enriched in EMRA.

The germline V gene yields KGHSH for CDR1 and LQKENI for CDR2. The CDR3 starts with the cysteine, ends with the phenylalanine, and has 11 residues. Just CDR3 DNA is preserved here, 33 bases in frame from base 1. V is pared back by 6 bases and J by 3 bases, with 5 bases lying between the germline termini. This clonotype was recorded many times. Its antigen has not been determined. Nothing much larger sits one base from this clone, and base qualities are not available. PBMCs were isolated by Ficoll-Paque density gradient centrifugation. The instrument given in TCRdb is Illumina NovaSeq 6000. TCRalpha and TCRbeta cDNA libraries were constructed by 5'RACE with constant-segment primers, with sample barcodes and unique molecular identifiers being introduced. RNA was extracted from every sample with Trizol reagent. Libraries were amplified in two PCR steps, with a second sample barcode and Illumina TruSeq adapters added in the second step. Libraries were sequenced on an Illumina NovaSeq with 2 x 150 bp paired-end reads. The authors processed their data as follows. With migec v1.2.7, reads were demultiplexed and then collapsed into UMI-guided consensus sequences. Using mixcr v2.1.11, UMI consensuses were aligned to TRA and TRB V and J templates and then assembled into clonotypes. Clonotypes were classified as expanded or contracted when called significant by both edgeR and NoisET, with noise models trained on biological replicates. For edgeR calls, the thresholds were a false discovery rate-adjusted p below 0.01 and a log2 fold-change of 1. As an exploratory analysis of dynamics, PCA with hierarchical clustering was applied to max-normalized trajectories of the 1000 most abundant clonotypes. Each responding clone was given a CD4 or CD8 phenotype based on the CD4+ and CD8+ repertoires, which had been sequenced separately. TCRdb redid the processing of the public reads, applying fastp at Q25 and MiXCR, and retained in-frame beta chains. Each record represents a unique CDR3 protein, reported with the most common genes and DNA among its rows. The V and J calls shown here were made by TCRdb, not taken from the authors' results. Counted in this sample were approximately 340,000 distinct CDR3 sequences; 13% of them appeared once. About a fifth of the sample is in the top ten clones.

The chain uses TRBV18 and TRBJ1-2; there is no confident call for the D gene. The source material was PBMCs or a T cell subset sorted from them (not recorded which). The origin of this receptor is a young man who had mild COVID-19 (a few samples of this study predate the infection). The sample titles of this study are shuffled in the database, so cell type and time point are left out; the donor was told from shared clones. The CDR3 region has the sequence CASSQDYGYTF. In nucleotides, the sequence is TGTGCCAGCTCCCAGGACTATGGCTACACCTTC.